This record looks at one TCR beta chain sequence and its context. Antigen: not known. CDR1 LNHDA and CDR2 SQIVND come from the germline V gene (reference sequence). The CDR3 runs 18 residues. V shed 6 bases and J 6 bases; nucleotides not matched to a gene: 20. The sample belongs to a study of shared clonotypes between healthy human individuals. Study information: With ages of 18 to 49, the donors were two women and a few men.

About 33,000 T cell genomes (around 200 ng DNA) went into each sorted-subset replicate. Clones were read by immunoSEQ multiplex PCR, and TCRdb kept only the in-frame ones, dropping some. The sample consists of about 610,000 clones, less than 98% of them appearing once. Findings of the study overall: Naive CD4 clonotypes overlapped across a handful of donors at roughly 4.5%. Donors were few, which limited the genetic and exposure-history diversity represented.

This chain uses TRBV19 with TRBJ2-1; 7 bases map to TRBD1. The sequenced material came from naive CD4+ T cells sorted from blood. The subset here: CD45RA+ positively selected. This clonotype was obtained from a woman under 40 in good health. Here the CDR3 reads CASSRGQPWTSKINEQFF. CDR3 DNA: TGTGCCAGTAGCCGGGGACAGCCTTGGACTTCTAAAATCAATGAGCAGTTCTTC.